A selection of T cell receptor beta chains follows, all from one sample in a study of tumor-infiltrating lymphocytes in primary liver carcinoma. TCRdb called the multiplex PCR reads again in MiXCR, with one record for every CDR3 protein. The table shows 150,000 to 200,000 distinct CDR3 sequences, with roughly three fifths occurring only once. The sequencing sample was made of peripheral blood. These receptors were taken from a man between 40 and 49 years old with primary liver carcinoma and hepatitis B virus infection. Each CDR3 is given with its conserved first and last residue. D genes are given only for firm matches. Clone size is given for some rows only: seen once, a few or many times, or a class if the clone is expanded.

cdr3_nt | cdr3_aa | cdr3_length | v_call | d_call | clone_size | j_call
TGTGCCAGCAGTATAGGGGACAGGGGCTCCTACGAGCAGTACTTC | CASSIGDRGSYEQYF | 15 | TRBV6-5 | TRBD1 | many | TRBJ2-7
TGTGCCAGCAGCCAAGACCGAACGGTACTTAACATTCAGTACTTC | CASSQDRTVLNIQYF | 15 | TRBV4-2 | NA | few | TRBJ2-4
TGCGCCAGCAGTCTCACTACCGGGAGCTCCTACAGTGAGCAGTTCTTT | CASSLTTGSSYSEQFF | 16 | TRBV10-2 | NA | once | TRBJ2-1
TGTGCCAGCAGTGAAGACAGCTCTGAGGCCAACGTCCTGACTTTC | CASSEDSSEANVLTF | 15 | TRBV6-1 | NA | NA | TRBJ2-6
TGCGCCAGCAGCCCCGGGCTAGCAGATACCCGGGAGCTGTTTTTT | CASSPGLADTRELFF | 15 | TRBV6-4 | NA | NA | TRBJ2-2
TGTGCCAGCCTAAAGGACGACCAAGAGACCCGGTACTTC | CASLKDDQETRYF | 13 | TRBV6-6 | NA | NA | TRBJ2-5
TGTGCCAGCAGAGAGAGTGTGAGGGCATCCTATAATTCACCCCTCCACTTT | CASRESVRASYNSPLHF | 17 | TRBV6-5 | NA | few | TRBJ1-6
TGTGCCAGCAGCTTCCGTATCGGATTAGCGGGGACTGGGGCCAACGTCCTGACTTTC | CASSFRIGLAGTGANVLTF | 19 | TRBV11-2 | TRBD2 | NA | TRBJ2-6
TGTGCCAGCAGCCGGGAACAGGTCCGCGAGCAGTACTTC | CASSREQVREQYF | 13 | TRBV5-4 | NA | few | TRBJ2-7
TGTGCCATCAGTGGGGACAGGGGGAACACTGAAGCTTTCTTT | CAISGDRGNTEAFF | 14 | TRBV10-3 | TRBD1 | many | TRBJ1-1
TGCAGCGTTGAGGTCCCCGGAGAGGCAGAGCAGTACTTC | CSVEVPGEAEQYF | 13 | TRBV29-1 | NA | many | TRBJ2-7
TGTGCCAGCAGTTACGGGGACGTGGACACTGAAGCCTTCTTT | CASSYGDVDTEAFF | 14 | TRBV6-5 | NA | NA | TRBJ1-1
TGTGCCAGCAGCCCGGGACAGGGGGAAGGGGAGCTGTCTTTT | CASSPGQGEGELSF | 14 | TRBV7-8 | TRBD1 | few | TRBJ2-2
TGCAGCTCAGTCCGGGAATCCTACAATGAGCAGTTCTTC | CSSVRESYNEQFF | 13 | TRBV29-1 | NA | NA | TRBJ2-1
TGCGCCAGCAGCCAAGATGGGCTGCGCTCGTGGCAGTACTTC | CASSQDGLRSWQYF | 14 | TRBV4-1 | NA | NA | TRBJ2-7
TGTGCCAGCACCTTGACAAGTAATGTTCGAGATGAGCAGTTATTC | CASTLTSNVRDEQLF | 15 | TRBV5-6 | NA | NA | TRBJ2-1
TGTGCCAGCAGCTTTATAGGAGTCTCTGGAAACACCATATATTTT | CASSFIGVSGNTIYF | 15 | TRBV12-3/TRBV12-4 | NA | once | TRBJ1-3
TGTGCCGGCAGCTCAACCGACAGAGCCTATGAGCAGTACTTC | CAGSSTDRAYEQYF | 14 | TRBV11-2 | NA | NA | TRBJ2-7
TGTGCCAACAGTTACACCGAAACAGGGGACGAGCGGTACTTC | CANSYTETGDERYF | 14 | TRBV6-5 | TRBD1 | NA | TRBJ2-7
TGTGCCAGCGGCTTGGGCGGGGCTACTACCGGGGAGCTGTTTTTT | CASGLGGATTGELFF | 15 | TRBV7-9 | NA | few | TRBJ2-2
TGTGCCAGCAGTTTCTCCGTGGCAGGGGTTTCTAACTATGGCTACACCTTC | CASSFSVAGVSNYGYTF | 17 | TRBV28 | NA | NA | TRBJ1-2
TGTCCCAGCAGATCTAGCGGAAGCTCCTACAATGAGCAGTTCTTC | CPSRSSGSSYNEQFF | 15 | TRBV14 | TRBD2 | NA | TRBJ2-1
TGTGCCAACCCCGGGGGTGGGGTAAGTAGGACTGAAGCTTTCTTT | CANPGGGVSRTEAFF | 15 | TRBV6-2/TRBV6-3 | NA | once | TRBJ1-1
TGTGCCAGCAGCTCCGGGACCCGAAGAGAAAAACTGTCTTTT | CASSSGTRREKLSF | 14 | TRBV6-5 | NA | NA | TRBJ1-4
TGTGCCAGCACCAGATTGGTAGGGAACTATGGCTACACCTTC | CASTRLVGNYGYTF | 14 | TRBV28 | NA | NA | TRBJ1-2
TGCGCCAGCAGCCAAGATATCGACAGGGGACTCCTTGAAGCTTTCTTT | CASSQDIDRGLLEAFF | 16 | TRBV4-1 | TRBD1 | once | TRBJ1-1
TGTGCCAGCAGCGACCGGGACAGGGGTATGCAGCAGTACTTC | CASSDRDRGMQQYF | 14 | TRBV5-4 | TRBD1 | few | TRBJ2-7
TGTGCCAACAGCTTATTGACGGACTATGGCTACACCTTC | CANSLLTDYGYTF | 13 | TRBV12-3/TRBV12-4 | NA | NA | TRBJ1-2
TGTGCCAGCAGTCCTCCAGGACTTAGCAAAGAGACCCAGTACTTC | CASSPPGLSKETQYF | 15 | TRBV6-1 | NA | NA | TRBJ2-5
TGTGCCAGCAGCTTAGGTGTTACTGATGCGCAGTATTTT | CASSLGVTDAQYF | 13 | TRBV11-2 | NA | NA | TRBJ2-3
TGCAGCGCTCGACTATTGGAGACCCAGTACTTC | CSARLLETQYF | 11 | TRBV29-1 | NA | NA | TRBJ2-5
TGTGCCAGCAGCTTAGTGGGCGGCTGGAACAATGAGCAGTTCTTC | CASSLVGGWNNEQFF | 15 | TRBV11-2 | NA | NA | TRBJ2-1
TGTGCCATCAGTGAGCCTCAGGGGCTAGCGGGGCACAATGAGCAGTTCTTC | CAISEPQGLAGHNEQFF | 17 | TRBV10-3 | TRBD2 | NA | TRBJ2-1
TGCAGCGTTGAGTTCGTAGGACAGGGTGAAACTTTCTTT | CSVEFVGQGETFF | 13 | TRBV29-1 | TRBD1 | NA | TRBJ1-1
TGTGCCACTTCCGAACTCGGTTTCACAGATACGCAGTATTTT | CATSELGFTDTQYF | 14 | TRBV19 | NA | NA | TRBJ2-3
TGTGCCAGCAGTTCTCCGGACAGTGAAGCTTTCTTT | CASSSPDSEAFF | 12 | TRBV28 | NA | few | TRBJ1-1
TGCGCCAACAGCCGGACAGCAACCTACGAGCAGTACTTC | CANSRTATYEQYF | 13 | TRBV5-1 | NA | NA | TRBJ2-7
NA | CASSLYLCSFLTGEQFF | 17 | TRBV11-2 | NA | NA | TRBJ2-1
TGCGCCAGCAGCTTACGGCGTGGCGCTGCAATCTCTAAAGAGACCCAGTACTTC | CASSLRRGAAISKETQYF | 18 | TRBV11-2 | NA | once | TRBJ2-5
TGTGCCAGCAGCTTAGGCCCCAATGGGGTAGATACGCAGTATTTT | CASSLGPNGVDTQYF | 15 | TRBV11-2 | NA | many | TRBJ2-3
TGTGCCAGCAGCCTTGGGTCCAACACCGGGGAGCTGTTTTTT | CASSLGSNTGELFF | 14 | TRBV7-9 | NA | NA | TRBJ2-2
TGTGCCAGCAGCGTCACTAGCGGGAGCTTCTACGAGCAGTACTTC | CASSVTSGSFYEQYF | 15 | TRBV11-2 | TRBD2 | many | TRBJ2-7
TGTGCCAGCAGTCAAACCGGGACAGGGGGAATACTTGGGGCCAACGTCCTGACTTTC | CASSQTGTGGILGANVLTF | 19 | TRBV6-6 | TRBD1 | NA | TRBJ2-6